This TCR beta chain comes out of a study of T-cell reconstitution after alpha-beta-depleted transplantation in children listed by TCRdb under 2016. Background on the whole study: Using TCR repertoire profiling, the study quantitatively followed how T-cell immune reconstitution unfolded in children after TCRalphabeta/CD19-depleted allogeneic hematopoietic cell transplantation. What the work shows at the level of the full study, not this receptor alone: About two months after transplant, the apparently early recovery of alphabetaT-cell counts reportedly depended on just several hundred clones that had expanded rapidly and came from non-depleted graft cells. Over the following months the frequencies of hyperexpanded clones went down, and after one year T-cell counts and TCRbeta diversity were mostly credited to newly produced T cells. In some patients, the high TCRbeta diversity seen at day 60 was put down to recipient T cells and intrathymic progenitors that had survived conditioning.

Taken with the paper, the label for treatment or condition translates to: allogeneic hematopoietic cell transplantation with graft depleted of TCRalphabeta T cells and CD19 B cells. TCRalphabeta/CD19-depleted allogeneic hematopoietic cell grafts were given to the transplant recipients, all of whom were children. Library construction relied on PCR. TCRdb records Illumina HiSeq 2500 as the sequencer. TCR libraries were prepared with molecular barcoding, using unique molecular identifiers to normalize TCRbeta repertoire quantification. TCRdb reran the public reads through fastp at Q25 and MiXCR, keeping productive beta chains. Records with the same CDR3 protein are collapsed into one entry carrying the most frequent genes and DNA. The sample data list fewer than 450,000 distinct CDR3 sequences, and around 15% of these were observed just once. About 41% of the sample is held by the ten biggest clonotypes.

The junction shows trimming of 0 bases on V and 0 bases on J, plus 12 bases between the germline ends. The CDR3, from cysteine to phenylalanine, totals 17 residues. The retained sequence is limited to the CDR3, 51 bases, with the frame set at the first base. CDR1 ENHRY and CDR2 SYGVKD are derived from the germline V gene. With respect to this clonotype: No antigen is known for it. Base quality data are lacking; no much larger clone is found one base away.

The specimen comprised PBMCs, mostly from graft donor cells, sampled 360 days after TCRalphabeta/CD19-depleted stem cell transplant. The chain links TRBV10-3 with TRBJ2-4, and TRBD2 may be the D gene, going by 6 matching bases. The receptor comes from a male patient between 2 and 15 years old who had a stem cell transplant for acute lymphoblastic leukemia, so the T cells may come from the graft donor. The CDR3 corresponds to CAISESQSGLAKNIQYF. The DNA reads TGTGCCATCAGTGAGTCTCAAAGCGGGCTAGCCAAAAACATTCAGTACTTC.